This T cell receptor (beta chain) originates from a study of shared clonotypes between healthy human individuals. General study results and limits: Only blood was sampled; tissue repertoires likely differ.

Concerning this clone: Its target is unknown.

The assay was immunoSEQ multiplex PCR, and TCRdb's table has in-frame clones only and misses some. The sample includes roughly 500,000 clones, more than 65% of them seen just once. Trimming left V 10 bases short and J 0 bases short, with 16 bases between. The CDR3 sequence is 15 residues long. CDR1 SNHLY and CDR2 FYNNEI come from the germline V gene. The sequence derives from a woman between 40 and 50 years old in good health. Some clones in this sample may be carry-over from other donors' samples. The sequenced sample was PBMCs. V gene TRBV2 combines with J gene TRBJ1-3; D remains ambiguous. The CDR3 here is CATLRSPDSGNTIYF. The DNA of the CDR3 is TGTGCCACCCTGCGGTCCCCAGACTCTGGAAACACCATATATTTT.